The 9 T cell receptor beta chains below were found in one sample sequenced in a study of T cell responses to AZD1222 COVID-19 vaccine. TCRdb's copy holds only in-frame clones and misses some; the assay was immunoSEQ multiplex PCR. The table records under 150,000 clones, roughly 90% of them present only once. The material was peripheral blood, obtained 28 days after the second AZD1222 dose. These receptors were collected from an adult who received the AZD1222 COVID-19 vaccine.

A note on this clone: The same CDR3 also results from other DNA sequences found in this sample. V gene TRBV30 combines with J gene TRBJ1-1; maybe TRBD1 (5 bases). This CDR3 comprises 12 residues. V was clipped by 3 bases and J by 0 bases, with 5 bases between them. The germline V gene encodes CDR1 GTSNPN and CDR2 SVGIG (reference sequence). In DNA form, the CDR3 reads TGTGCCTGGAGCAGGGTGAACACTGAAGCTTTCTTT. Its protein product is CAWSRVNTEAFF.

The V gene is TRBV6-1, the J gene TRBJ1-6; 7 positions match TRBD1. Germline V gene lookup returns CDR1 MNHNS and CDR2 SASEGT. With 4 bases clipped from V and 0 bases from J, the junction kept 9 bases outside the gene matches. The CDR3 has 18 residues. CDR3 residues: CASSAPSGGGSYNSPLHF. CDR3 sequence (DNA): TGTGCCAGCAGTGCCCCCTCAGGGGGAGGCTCCTATAATTCACCCCTCCACTTT.

The V call is TRBV5-5, the J call TRBJ1-1; D uncertain. Per germline, CDR1 SGHKS and CDR2 YYEKEE (reference sequence). The V end lost 2 bases, the J end lost 1 base, and 6 bases lay between the germline ends. There are 13 residues in the CDR3. Here the CDR3 reads CASSLEGNTEAFF. In DNA, the CDR3 is TGTGCCAGCAGCTTAGAAGGGAACACTGAAGCTTTCTTT.

CDR3 DNA sequence: TGTGCCAGTAGGAACTTAGCGGGAGGACTCACAGATACGCAGTATTTT. It specifies CASRNLAGGLTDTQYF. The V gene is TRBV19, the J gene TRBJ2-3; 10 nucleotides line up with TRBD2. Looked up from germline, CDR1 is LNHDA and CDR2 is SQIVND (reference sequence). This CDR3 has 16 residues. V lost 6 bases to trimming and J lost 2 bases; unmatched junction nucleotides: 8.

The DNA for the CDR3 is TGTGCCTGGAGCGGAGGCGGCAGGGGAGATGGAGATACGCAGTATTTT. As protein: CAWSGGGRGDGDTQYF. V gene TRBV30 combines with J gene TRBJ2-3; TRBD1 might be the D (6 bases). Trimming pared 3 bases from V and 5 bases from J, leaving 21 bases between. The germline V gene encodes CDR1 GTSNPN and CDR2 SVGIG (reference sequence). The CDR3 is made up of 16 amino acids.

The V and J genes are TRBV19 and TRBJ1-5; 10 positions match TRBD1. Germline CDR1 reads LNHDA; CDR2 reads SQIVND (reference sequence). CDR3 size: 16 residues. The ends lost 6 bases at V and 1 base at J; junction bases unmatched: 6. The CDR3 DNA sequence: TGTGCCAGTAGACAGGACAGGGGGTTGAGCAATCAGCCCCAGCATTTT. Its translation is CASRQDRGLSNQPQHF.

This chain links TRBV5-6 with TRBJ1-4; TRBD1 is a possible D gene (5 bases). The V end lost 4 bases, the J end lost 5 bases, and 18 bases lay between the germline ends. CDR1 SGHDT and CDR2 YYEEEE come from the germline V gene. This CDR3 is built from 16 residues. In nucleotides, the CDR3 is TGTGCCAGCAGCCCGGGGTTCTTGGGGACCAATGAAAAACTGTTTTTT. The encoded protein is CASSPGFLGTNEKLFF.

This chain's CDR3 is CSASRLAGEEQYF. CDR3 DNA sequence: TGCAGTGCTAGTCGTCTAGCGGGAGAGGAGCAGTACTTC. V usage is TRBV20-1 and J usage is TRBJ2-7; 10 bases are shared with TRBD2. The CDR3 length is 13 residues. Per germline, CDR1 DFQATT and CDR2 SNEGSKA (reference sequence). Trimming at V came to 3 bases and at J to 7 bases, leaving 6 bases not matched to a gene.

The chain recombines TRBV9 with TRBJ1-4; D gene uncertain. Per the germline V gene, CDR1 is SGDLS and CDR2 is YYNGEE. The V end lost 2 bases, the J end lost 8 bases, and 13 bases lay between the germline ends. The CDR3 is made up of 14 amino acids. CDR3 DNA: TGTGCCAGCAGCGTTTCGCAGGAGGGAGAAAAACTGTTTTTT. Protein sequence: CASSVSQEGEKLFF.